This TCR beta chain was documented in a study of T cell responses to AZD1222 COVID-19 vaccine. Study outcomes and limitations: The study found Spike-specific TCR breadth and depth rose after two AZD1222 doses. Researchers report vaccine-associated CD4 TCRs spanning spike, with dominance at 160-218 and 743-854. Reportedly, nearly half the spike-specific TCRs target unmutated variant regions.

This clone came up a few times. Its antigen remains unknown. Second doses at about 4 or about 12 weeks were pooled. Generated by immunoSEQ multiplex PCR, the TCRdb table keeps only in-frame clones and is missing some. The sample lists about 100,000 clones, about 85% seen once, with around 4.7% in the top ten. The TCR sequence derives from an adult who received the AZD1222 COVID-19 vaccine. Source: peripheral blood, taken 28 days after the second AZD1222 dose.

This chain's CDR3 is CASSAPRGDNEQFF. The CDR3 DNA is TGTGCCAGCAGCGCCCCGCGGGGGGACAATGAGCAGTTCTTC. The chain combines TRBV5-4 with TRBJ2-1, with 8 bases that match TRBD2. The ends lost 4 bases at V and 5 bases at J; junction bases unmatched: 5. Germline loops: CDR1 SGHNT, CDR2 YYREEE (reference sequence). The CDR3 consists of 14 residues.